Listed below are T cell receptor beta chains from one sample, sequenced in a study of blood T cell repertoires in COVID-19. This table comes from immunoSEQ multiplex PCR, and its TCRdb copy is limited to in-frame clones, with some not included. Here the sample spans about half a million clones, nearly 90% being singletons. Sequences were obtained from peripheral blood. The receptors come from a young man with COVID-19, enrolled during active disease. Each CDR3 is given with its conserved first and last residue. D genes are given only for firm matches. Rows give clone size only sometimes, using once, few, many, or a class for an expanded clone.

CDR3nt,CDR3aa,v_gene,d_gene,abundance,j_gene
TGTGCCAGTAGTAGGGACACCACCCCCGCCGGAAATCAGCCCCAGCATTTT,CASSRDTTPAGNQPQHF,TRBV19,NA,NA,TRBJ1-5
TGTGCCAGCAGCCCAGGACAGCTCCAAGAGACCCAGTACTTC,CASSPGQLQETQYF,TRBV5-4,NA,NA,TRBJ2-5
TGTGCCAGTAGTTACACAGGGGGCTATCAGCCCCAGCATTTT,CASSYTGGYQPQHF,TRBV19,TRBD1,NA,TRBJ1-5
TGTGCCAGCAGTCCAGGGGACAGGGACTCCTACGAGCAGTACTTC,CASSPGDRDSYEQYF,TRBV25-1,TRBD1,once,TRBJ2-7
TGTGCCAGCAGCCCGGGACAGGGGTTTTATACCGGGGAGCTGTTTTTT,CASSPGQGFYTGELFF,TRBV7-9,TRBD1,NA,TRBJ2-2
TGTGCCAGCAGCTTCCCACAGGGGAACACTGAAGCTTTCTTT,CASSFPQGNTEAFF,TRBV5-4,NA,NA,TRBJ1-1
TGTGCCAGCAGTTTAAAGGGGGCGCACGGGGAGCTGTTTTTT,CASSLKGAHGELFF,TRBV27,TRBD1,once,TRBJ2-2
TGCGCCAGCGCTCTTTCTGGGAGCGGGGGTTTCCAAGAGACCCAGTACTTC,CASALSGSGGFQETQYF,TRBV5-1,TRBD2,NA,TRBJ2-5
TGTGCCAGCAGCGTAGCGGGGGTGATAAGCTCTGGGGCCAACGTCCTGACTTTC,CASSVAGVISSGANVLTF,TRBV9,NA,NA,TRBJ2-6
TGTGCCAGCTCACCACTCACTATGCAAGGAACCAGCACCGGGGAGCTGTTTTTT,CASSPLTMQGTSTGELFF,TRBV18,NA,NA,TRBJ2-2
TGCGCCAGCAGCCGGACTAGCGGATACGAGCAGTACTTC,CASSRTSGYEQYF,TRBV5-1,TRBD2,NA,TRBJ2-7
TGTGCCTCTAAAGTCGGACTAGGGGGAGAGACCCAGTACTTC,CASKVGLGGETQYF,TRBV2,NA,NA,TRBJ2-5
TGTGCCAGCAGCCAACTAGGTGGGGCGGGGGGTTACAATGAGCAGTTCTTC,CASSQLGGAGGYNEQFF,TRBV3-1/TRBV3-2,TRBD2,NA,TRBJ2-1
TGTGCCAGCAGCGTATCGGGCTACAATGAGCAGTTCTTC,CASSVSGYNEQFF,TRBV9,NA,NA,TRBJ2-1
TGCGCCAGCAGCCCGTGGGAGCCAGGTTTTCAACCTGAAGCTTTCTTT,CASSPWEPGFQPEAFF,TRBV5-1,NA,once,TRBJ1-1
TGTGCCAGCAGCTTGGGGACAGGGTATGGCTACACCTTC,CASSLGTGYGYTF,TRBV5-8,TRBD1,NA,TRBJ1-2
TGTGCCAGTAGTGCGTGGGACAGCGGCTACACCTTC,CASSAWDSGYTF,TRBV19,TRBD1,NA,TRBJ1-2
TGTGCCAGCAGCTTAGAGGGTAGCGGGGGCTACGAGCAGTACTTC,CASSLEGSGGYEQYF,TRBV11-2,TRBD2,NA,TRBJ2-7
TGTGCCAGCATCGAGTACTATAATTCACCCCTCCACTTT,CASIEYYNSPLHF,TRBV6-6,NA,NA,TRBJ1-6
TGTGCCGGCCGGGACAGAGACTACACCGGGAAGCTGTTTTTT,CAGRDRDYTGKLFF,TRBV2,TRBD1,NA,TRBJ2-2
TGTGCCAGCTCACCGGACAGGTCCTACGAGCAGTACTTC,CASSPDRSYEQYF,TRBV18,TRBD1,NA,TRBJ2-7
TGTGCCAGCAGCTTGTCGGAGGGGGCAGATGGCTACACCTTC,CASSLSEGADGYTF,TRBV5-6,TRBD1,NA,TRBJ1-2
TGTGCCAGCAGCTTTCAGGGACAGGGGGCTGAAGAGCAGTACTTC,CASSFQGQGAEEQYF,TRBV7-9,TRBD1,NA,TRBJ2-7
TGTGCCAGCAGTGAGCAGGGGCTGGTCTCTGGAAACACCATATATTTT,CASSEQGLVSGNTIYF,TRBV2,NA,NA,TRBJ1-3
TGTGCCAGCAGCTTAGAGTCGGGTCCCAGCTCCTACGAGCAGTACTTC,CASSLESGPSSYEQYF,TRBV7-6,NA,once,TRBJ2-7
TGTGCCAGTAGTAACAGGGCCACTGGGGCCAACGTCCTGACTTTC,CASSNRATGANVLTF,TRBV19,NA,NA,TRBJ2-6
TGTGCCAGCAGTTATAAAGGGAGGGAGCAGTACTTC,CASSYKGREQYF,TRBV6-5,NA,once,TRBJ2-7
TGTGCCAGCAGTTCCCCGGGTACTGAAGCTTTCTTT,CASSSPGTEAFF,TRBV6-5,NA,NA,TRBJ1-1
TGTGCCAGCTCAACAGGGTTGCGGGACAGGGGACCACCCCTCCACTTT,CASSTGLRDRGPPLHF,TRBV18,TRBD1,NA,TRBJ1-6
TGTGCTCGACGGGGGGCCCCTAACAATGAGCAGTTCTTC,CARRGAPNNEQFF,TRBV15,NA,NA,TRBJ2-1
TGTGCCAGCAGCTTGGCGGGAACCTACAATGAGCAGTTCTTC,CASSLAGTYNEQFF,TRBV7-9,NA,NA,TRBJ2-1
TGTGCCAGCAGTTACTCGTTAGGGGCCTACGAGCAGTACTTC,CASSYSLGAYEQYF,TRBV6-5,NA,NA,TRBJ2-7
TGTGCCAGCAGCGTAGGAGCGGGGACTTTCACAGATACGCAGTATTTT,CASSVGAGTFTDTQYF,TRBV9,TRBD2,NA,TRBJ2-3
TGTGCCACCACCCCCACCGCGCGAGATACGCAGTATTTT,CATTPTARDTQYF,TRBV15,NA,NA,TRBJ2-3
TGTGCCAGCGCCGGACAGGGGAGCGATGAGCAGTTCTTC,CASAGQGSDEQFF,TRBV6-5,TRBD1,many,TRBJ2-1
TGTGCCAGCAGAGGACAGGGGCCGCACGAGCAGTACTTC,CASRGQGPHEQYF,TRBV27,TRBD1,NA,TRBJ2-7
TGTGCCAGCAGGTTTAGCGGGGGGCCGTATGAGCAGTTCTTC,CASRFSGGPYEQFF,TRBV2,TRBD2,NA,TRBJ2-1
TGCGCCAGCAGCCAAGCCGACAGGGGTTACGAGCAGTACTTC,CASSQADRGYEQYF,TRBV4-1,TRBD1,NA,TRBJ2-7
TGTGCCAGCAGCCAGGGGACAACGGTTGCGGATACGCAGTATTTT,CASSQGTTVADTQYF,TRBV3-1/TRBV3-2,NA,NA,TRBJ2-3
TGTGCCAGCAGTGAAATTCCCGAGGTCTATGGCTACACCTTC,CASSEIPEVYGYTF,TRBV6-1,NA,NA,TRBJ1-2
TGTGCCAGCAGCTTAAATATAATATCTGGGGCCAACGTCCTGACTTTC,CASSLNIISGANVLTF,TRBV7-2,NA,NA,TRBJ2-6
TGCAGTGCTGTAGCGGGGGAGACCCAGTACTTC,CSAVAGETQYF,TRBV20-1,TRBD2,once,TRBJ2-5
TGTGCCAGCAGTGGTGACCGGGCTAGCGCCTACAATGAGCAGTTCTTC,CASSGDRASAYNEQFF,TRBV2,NA,NA,TRBJ2-1
TGTGCCAGCAGTGATTCAAGCGGGGGCCCCAATGAGCAGTTCTTC,CASSDSSGGPNEQFF,TRBV6-1,TRBD2,NA,TRBJ2-1
TGTGCCAGCATCTTCGGACAGCTTCGGTATGGCTACACCTTC,CASIFGQLRYGYTF,TRBV7-2,NA,once,TRBJ1-2
TGTGCCAGCAGCTTGGCGGCGGCTAACCTCATTGAGACCCAGTACTTC,CASSLAAANLIETQYF,TRBV5-8,NA,NA,TRBJ2-5
TGTGCTAGTGGTTTGGTCTTGGACAGGGAATCCCTTAACGAGCAGTACTTC,CASGLVLDRESLNEQYF,TRBV12-5,TRBD1,NA,TRBJ2-7
TGTGCCACCACCCTCGGGGCAGATACGCAGTATTTT,CATTLGADTQYF,TRBV7-9,NA,NA,TRBJ2-3
TGTGCCAGCAGCTTGGGCCAGGGGGGAGGCTACACCTTC,CASSLGQGGGYTF,TRBV5-6,TRBD1,once,TRBJ1-2
TGTGCCAGTCGTTCAGGTGGGTTCTACAATGAGCAGTTCTTC,CASRSGGFYNEQFF,TRBV19,NA,NA,TRBJ2-1
TGTGCCAGCAGTCCACGGGGGATGACCGGGGAGCTGTTTTTT,CASSPRGMTGELFF,TRBV27,NA,NA,TRBJ2-2
TGTGCCAGTAGTATCGAGGGAAATAGCAATCAGCCCCAGCATTTT,CASSIEGNSNQPQHF,TRBV19,NA,few,TRBJ1-5
TGTGCCAGCAACCAACAGGGAGGCAATTCACCCCTCCACTTT,CASNQQGGNSPLHF,TRBV3-1/TRBV3-2,NA,NA,TRBJ1-6
TGTGCCAGCAGCTTAGATAGCTCCTACAATGAGCAGTTCTTC,CASSLDSSYNEQFF,TRBV7-3,NA,NA,TRBJ2-1
TGTGCCAGCACCGGTATGGACGAGCAGTACTTC,CASTGMDEQYF,TRBV11-3,NA,NA,TRBJ2-7